A single TCR beta chain is shown here with its context. Its target antigen remains unknown. No base qualities exist here, and no much larger clone lies one base off it. At the junction V is shortened by 1 base and J by 2 bases, with 8 bases in between. CDR1 and CDR2 are drawn from the germline V gene (reference sequence): SEHNR, FQNEAQ. The cysteine opens and the phenylalanine closes a CDR3 of 14 amino acids. Only CDR3 DNA remains: 42 bases, in frame from the first base. The data are from a study of Ad26.COV2.S vaccination and SARS-CoV-2 variants (dated by TCRdb to about 2021). About the investigation overall: Vaccine-arm donors were drawn from COV1001, a multicentre, randomized, double-blind, placebo-controlled phase I-IIa trial of Ad26.COV2.S in healthy adults. The TCR-sequenced set comprised roughly 30 samples: some 20 Ad26.COV2.S vaccine recipients, 5 placebo recipients and 8 SARS-CoV-2 convalescent individuals. Dosing of Ad26.COV2.S was intramuscular, at either 5x10^10 or 1x10^11 viral particles, delivered as one shot or as two shots spaced 56 days apart. Investigators remained blinded to trial group allocation during experiments and outcome assessment. Sequencing of the TCRbeta repertoire served to evaluate the specificity and breadth of SARS-CoV-2-reactive T cell receptors following Ad26.COV2.S vaccination. Trial participants were randomized into five groups of five: low-dose or high-dose Ad26.COV2.S given once or twice, or placebo on both occasions. The paper's findings and limits, for the study overall: Compared with placebo recipients, Ad26.COV2.S recipients showed higher spike-specific TCR breadth (P = 0.0014). According to the authors, total T cell responses may have been underestimated by the TCR breadth and depth analyses. Vaccine and placebo recipients had comparable non-spike TCR breadth, which fits with the vaccine containing only spike. Comparing responses between vaccine doses or regimens was not something the study was powered to do. After vaccination, substantial breadth of spike-specific CD8+ and CD4+ T cell responses was reported.

Sample treatment or condition, as interpreted from the label and publication: some 20 received Ad26.COV2.S at low or high dose, single or two shots; roughly five received placebo; per-sample allocation not given. Repertoires of vaccine and placebo recipients were sequenced from samples collected on day 63 after the first injection. Between 29 July and 7 August 2020, Cohort 1b enrolled 20 to 30 adults aged 18-55 years at one site in Boston, USA. Ad26.COV2.S was a replication-incompetent adenovirus type 26 vector that expressed a prefusion-stabilized SARS-CoV-2 spike protein derived from the original Wuhan strain. TCRbeta CDR3 regions were sequenced with the immunoSEQ Assay. After extraction, genomic DNA underwent amplification by bias-controlled multiplex PCR, followed by high-throughput sequencing. The study's processing was this. To quantify the absolute abundance of every unique TCRbeta CDR3 region, sequences were collapsed and filtered. T cell fraction was estimated by normalizing TCRbeta template counts to usable DNA, with usable DNA measured through amplification of reference genes found in all nucleated cells. Repertoire TCRs were annotated as SARS-CoV-2-specific when V gene, CDR3 amino acid sequence and J gene were exactly matched to a known reactive TCR set. The reference SARS-CoV-2 TCR set came from MIRA and was filtered for enrichment in COVID-19-positive ImmuneCODE repertoires, removing public or cross-reactive TCRs. Using the MIRA antigens, annotated TCRs were further analysed by specific ORF or by position within an ORF. Breadth was defined as annotated unique rearrangements over total unique productive rearrangements; depth was the summed frequency of those rearrangements. Two-sided Wilcoxon rank-sum tests were applied when comparing TCR breadth between groups. In its TCRdb copy, this immuneACCESS table keeps in-frame sequences only and misses some clones. Where compared with another copy, unresolved V genes explain less than half of these, and the others have no known cause. V, J and clone size were drawn from that table, and D and trimming were deduced from the DNA. The sample table holds around 300,000 clones, of which about 87% were seen once. 6.4% of the sample goes to the ten largest clones.

This specimen was peripheral blood, taken in a trial of Ad26.COV2.S vaccine versus placebo. This TCR came from a person between 18 and 59 years old who received the Ad26.COV2.S COVID-19 vaccine or a placebo. The sequence links TRBV7-9 to TRBJ2-5, with the D segment identity uncertain. The CDR3 protein sequence reads: CASSLGAEQETQYF. In nucleotide form, the sequence is TGTGCCAGCAGCTTAGGTGCGGAGCAAGAGACCCAGTACTTC.